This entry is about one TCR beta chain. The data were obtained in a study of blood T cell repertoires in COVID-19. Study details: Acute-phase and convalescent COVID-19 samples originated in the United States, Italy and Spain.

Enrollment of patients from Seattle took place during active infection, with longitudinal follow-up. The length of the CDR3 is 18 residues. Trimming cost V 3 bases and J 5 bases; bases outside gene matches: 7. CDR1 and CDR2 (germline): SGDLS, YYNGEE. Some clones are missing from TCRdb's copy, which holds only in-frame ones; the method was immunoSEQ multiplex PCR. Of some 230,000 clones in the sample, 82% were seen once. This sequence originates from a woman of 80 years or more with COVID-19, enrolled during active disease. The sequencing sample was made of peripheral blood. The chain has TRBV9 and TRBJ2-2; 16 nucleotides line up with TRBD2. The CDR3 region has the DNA TGTGCCAGCAGCGAAGACTCGGGACTAGCGGGGGGGACCGGGGAGCTGTTTTTT. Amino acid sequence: CASSEDSGLAGGTGELFF.